A single sample is the source of the 2 T cell receptor beta chains below, sequenced in a study of T cell responses to AZD1222 COVID-19 vaccine. The assay was immunoSEQ multiplex PCR, and TCRdb's table has in-frame clones only and misses some. The sample gives over 85,000 clones, about four fifths of which show up once; around 4.6% is in the top ten. Sequences were derived from peripheral blood, sampled on day 0 of AZD1222 vaccination. The receptors derive from an adult in good health.

CDR3 bases: TGTGCCAGCAGCACCCCGGGACTAGCGGGAGGGCCAAGAGTTACAGATACGCAGTATTTT. It encodes CASSTPGLAGGPRVTDTQYF. This chain joins TRBV5-5 and TRBJ2-3; TRBD2 matches at 16 bases. Per the germline V gene, CDR1 is SGHKS and CDR2 is YYEKEE (reference sequence). Trimming cost V 4 bases and J 3 bases; bases outside gene matches: 14. CDR3 length: 20 amino acids.

CDR3 sequence: CASSYGASGGLTDTQYF. CDR3 coding DNA: TGTGCCAGCAGTTACGGGGCTAGCGGGGGACTCACAGATACGCAGTATTTT. The J gene is TRBJ2-3, the V gene TRBV6-2 or TRBV6-3; TRBD2 matches 10 bases. CDR3 length equals 17 residues. V gave up 2 bases and J gave up 2 bases; unmatched junction bases: 7. The germline V gene has CDR1 MNHEY and CDR2 SVGEGT.